This T cell receptor beta chain appears in the sequencing data of a study of T cells in Graves' hyperthyroidism and ophthalmopathy. Whole-study results and caveats: The model identified upcoming ophthalmopathy a median approximately 6.4 months ahead of onset.

Amplification yielded TCR beta CDR3 regions, with RNA transcripts as the source. Carried out on the TCR CDR3, a first-round RT-PCR used the HTBI primer set. TCRdb reprocessed the multiplex PCR reads via MiXCR and lists one record per CDR3 protein. The table has a few hundred thousand distinct CDR3 sequences, around a fifth seen once. This clonotype appeared many times. Its antigen is not identified. The source is a woman in her 50s with Graves' hyperthyroidism. Sequencing input: blood.

The chain's CDR3 is CASRTEWPAEETQYF. The DNA for the CDR3 is TGTGCCAGCAGGACTGAGTGGCCGGCGGAAGAGACCCAGTACTTC. This chain uses TRBV27 with TRBJ2-5; D not certain. Germline CDR1 reads MNHEY; CDR2 reads SMNVEV (reference sequence). With 6 bases removed from V and 3 bases from J, the gap between germline ends came to 17 bases. This CDR3 is 15 amino acids long.